One sample yielded the 27 T cell receptor beta chains listed below, sequenced in a study of long-term antiretroviral therapy in people with HIV. Running of the v3.0 immunoSEQ assay took place at survey level. TCRdb's copy holds only in-frame clones and misses some; the assay was immunoSEQ multiplex PCR. The repertoire holds about 21,000 clones, around 82% seen once, with roughly 8.1% in the top ten. This specimen was unsorted PBMCs, taken at the start of antiretroviral therapy. These TCRs come from a man aged 45-65 years with HIV.

This sequence joins TRBV10-3 and TRBJ2-7; D ambiguous. The germline CDR1 and CDR2 sequences are ENHRY and SYGVKD. This CDR3 is 12 amino acids long. V shed 5 bases and J shed 1 base, with 6 bases lying between them. CDR3 nucleotides: TGTGCCATCAGTCCGCTTTCCTACGAGCAGTACTTC. It is translated as CAISPLSYEQYF.

The chain combines TRBV28 with TRBJ1-4, with D perhaps matching TRBD1 (6 bases). Trimming took 4 bases from V and 8 from J, leaving 8 bases between them. Germline CDR1 is MDHEN and CDR2 is SYDVKM. The CDR3 is 12 amino acids. For the CDR3, the DNA is TGTGCCAGCAGTTCACAGGGCGAAAAACTGTTTTTT. Its translation is CASSSQGEKLFF.

This chain uses TRBV30 with TRBJ2-7, with D hard to call. CDR3 size: 11 residues. Germline CDR1 GTSNPN, CDR2 SVGIG (reference sequence). The ends were cut back, 0 bases at V and 6 bases at J, with 6 bases in the middle. CDR3 region: CAWSVLGEQYF. The CDR3 nucleotides read TGTGCCTGGAGTGTACTGGGCGAGCAGTACTTC.

J is TRBJ2-1 and V is TRBV9; D ambiguous. Per germline, CDR1 SGDLS and CDR2 YYNGEE. Trimming left V 0 bases short and J 0 bases short, with 13 bases between. The CDR3 consists of 17 residues. CDR3 residues: CASSVEPLLSSYNEQFF. CDR3 in DNA: TGTGCCAGCAGCGTAGAACCCCTCCTAAGCTCCTACAATGAGCAGTTCTTC.

The chain links TRBV4-1 to TRBJ1-3; D is possibly TRBD1 (6 bases). The germline V and J ends were trimmed by 3 bases and 4 bases, with 16 bases remaining between them. Per the germline V gene, CDR1 is MGHRA and CDR2 is YSYEKL. The CDR3 covers 16 residues. The CDR3 sequence is CASSHEQGRIGNTIYF. The CDR3 nucleotides are TGCGCCAGCAGCCACGAACAGGGCCGGATCGGAAACACCATATATTTT.

This clone was counted only a few times. The rearrangement uses TRBV6-6 and TRBJ2-1; possibly TRBD2 for D (5 bases). V lost 0 bases and J lost 9, with 12 bases in between. The CDR3 covers 14 residues. Germline assignment: CDR1 MNHNY and CDR2 SVGAGI (reference sequence). The CDR3 bases are TGTGCCAGCAGTTACTCGGGAGAGGCAAGTGAGCAGTTCTTC. Its protein product is CASSYSGEASEQFF.

The rearrangement uses TRBV5-1 and TRBJ1-4, with 9 positions matching TRBD1. This CDR3 is 15 amino acids long. Germline V gene sequence: CDR1 SGHRS, CDR2 YFSETQ. J was trimmed by 8 bases and V by 3 bases; bases with no gene match: 8. Written as DNA, the CDR3 is TGCGCCAGCAGCTCGGGACAGGGAGAAGGCGAAAAACTGTTTTTT. Amino acid sequence: CASSSGQGEGEKLFF.

V gene TRBV19 combines with J gene TRBJ2-7; possible D gene TRBD2, 7 bases. Trimming shortened V by 5 bases and J by 1 base, and 12 bases separated the two germline ends. CDR3 length: 14 residues. Germline V gives CDR1 LNHDA, CDR2 SQIVND (reference sequence). CDR3 coding DNA: TGTGCCAGTAGTCGGGGGGCCAATTCCTACGAGCAGTACTTC. Translated, it gives CASSRGANSYEQYF. The full variable domain, its missing parts supplied by reference TRBV19 and TRBJ2-7, is DGGITQSPKYLFRKEGQNVTLSCEQNLNHDAMYWYRQDPGQGLRLIYYSQIVNDFQKGDIAEGYSVSREKKESFPLTVTSAQKNPTAFYLCASSRGANSYEQYFGPGTRLTVT.

V gene TRBV29-1 combines with J gene TRBJ1-3, with 9 bases that match TRBD1. There are 15 residues in the CDR3. Trimming cost V 3 bases and J 4 bases; bases outside gene matches: 7. Per germline, CDR1 SQVTM and CDR2 ANQGSEA. The CDR3 coding sequence is TGCAGCGTTGATGGACAGGGGAATGCGGGAAACACCATATATTTT. Its translation: CSVDGQGNAGNTIYF.

V is TRBV7-9 and J is TRBJ2-1, with TRBD2 matching 8 bases. V lost 5 bases and J lost 8; bases outside the gene matches: 11. CDR3 size: 15 residues. Germline CDR1 is SEHNR and CDR2 is FQNEAQ (reference sequence). CDR3: CASSASGSLSDEQFF. The CDR3, as DNA: TGTGCCAGCAGCGCGAGCGGGAGCCTTAGTGATGAGCAGTTCTTC.

This chain uses TRBV7-2 with TRBJ2-2; D call uncertain. CDR3 length: 15 amino acids. Germline V gene sequence: CDR1 SGHTA, CDR2 FQGNSA. Between the trimmed V and J ends, which lost 5 bases and 6 bases, there was a span of 16 bases. CDR3 in amino acids: CASSQLSTPAGELFF. The CDR3 region has the DNA TGTGCCAGCAGCCAACTGAGTACCCCAGCCGGGGAGCTGTTTTTT.

The CDR3 sequence: CASSFASGRAIGELFF. CDR3 in DNA: TGCGCCAGCAGCTTCGCTAGCGGGAGGGCCATCGGGGAGCTGTTTTTT. V gene TRBV5-1 combines with J gene TRBJ2-2, with 12 bases that match TRBD2. CDR1 is SGHRS and CDR2 is YFSETQ in the germline V gene. V was pared by 2 bases and J by 7 bases, with 6 bases of the junction left unmatched. The CDR3 is 16 amino acids.

This clone came up once. The chain carries TRBV29-1 and TRBJ2-5; 10 positions match TRBD1. V shed 7 bases and J 5 bases; nucleotides not matched to a gene: 13. The germline gives CDR1 SQVTM, CDR2 ANQGSEA. This CDR3 spans 15 amino acids. This CDR3 reads CSAFGTGEGWETQYF. The CDR3 DNA is TGCAGCGCCTTCGGGACAGGGGAGGGGTGGGAGACCCAGTACTTC. Full variable domain (remainder filled in from reference TRBV29-1 and TRBJ2-5): SAVISQKPSRDICQRGTSLTIQCQVDSQVTMMFWYRQQPGQSLTLIATANQGSEATYESGFVIDKFPISRPNLTFSTLTVSNMSPEDSSIYLCSAFGTGEGWETQYFGPGTRLLVL.

V gene TRBV25-1 combines with J gene TRBJ1-4, with TRBD1 identical over 8 bases. Germline V lookup: CDR1 MGHDK, CDR2 SYGVNS. CDR3 length: 14 amino acids. J was trimmed by 5 bases and V by 5 bases; bases with no gene match: 4. Written as DNA, the CDR3 is TGTGCCAGCAGTAAAACAGGGGGGAATGAAAAACTGTTTTTT. This encodes CASSKTGGNEKLFF.

The J gene is TRBJ1-5, the V gene TRBV7-9; D call uncertain. Germline CDR1 reads SEHNR; CDR2 reads FQNEAQ (reference sequence). The V end was cut by 1 base, the J end by 1 base, with 14 bases between. The CDR3 is made up of 17 amino acids. The CDR3 region is CASSLGYLGRSNQPQHF. The CDR3 region has the DNA TGTGCCAGCAGCTTAGGGTATCTAGGCCGGAGCAATCAGCCCCAGCATTTT.

The V call is TRBV29-1, the J call TRBJ1-1, with D perhaps matching TRBD1 (5 bases). Trimming cost V 6 bases and J 11 bases, with 19 bases left between them. CDR3 length equals 12 residues. Germline assignment: CDR1 SQVTM and CDR2 ANQGSEA. CDR3 nucleotides: TGCAGCGTCAAGGTGGGGGATATTGACGCTTTCTTT. It encodes CSVKVGDIDAFF.

V gene TRBV7-2 combines with J gene TRBJ2-7, with 7 nucleotides matching TRBD1. Germline CDR1 SGHTA, CDR2 FQGNSA. The CDR3 has 16 amino acids. J lost 5 bases, V lost 0 bases, and 10 bases had no gene match. CDR3: CASSLAPRDSQNEQYF. The CDR3 nucleotides are TGTGCCAGCAGCTTAGCCCCCCGGGACAGCCAAAACGAGCAGTACTTC.

The chain links TRBV6-5 to TRBJ1-1; 7 bases map to TRBD1. Germline V gives CDR1 MNHEY, CDR2 SVGAGI. With V trimmed by 8 bases and J by 6 bases, 12 bases remained unmatched. The CDR3 runs 14 residues. In DNA, the CDR3 is TGTGCCAGCCGCACGTCAGGGGGTTATCCTGAAGCTTTCTTT. This gives the protein CASRTSGGYPEAFF.

V is TRBV5-1 and J is TRBJ2-7, with 9 positions matching TRBD1. After removal of 4 bases from V and 6 bases from J, the junction contained 11 bases not matched to a gene. CDR1 and CDR2 (germline): SGHRS, YFSETQ. The CDR3 has 15 residues. CDR3 sequence (DNA): TGCGCCAGCAGCCCACGTCGGGACAGGGTGGGCGAGCAGTACTTC. Translation: CASSPRRDRVGEQYF. The whole variable domain, remainder taken from reference TRBV5-1 and TRBJ2-7, is KAGVTQTPRYLIKTRGQQVTLSCSPISGHRSVSWYQQTPGQGLQFLFEYFSETQRNKGNFPGRFSGRQFSNSRSEMNVSTLELGDSALYLCASSPRRDRVGEQYFGPGTRLTVT.

This chain links TRBV28 with TRBJ2-5; possible D gene TRBD1, 6 bases. The germline V gene encodes CDR1 MDHEN and CDR2 SYDVKM. V was trimmed by 5 bases and J by 7 bases, leaving 17 bases between them. The CDR3 totals 14 residues. The CDR3 DNA is TGTGCCAGCAGTGGGACAACTCTTATAGGGACCCAGTACTTC. Encoded protein: CASSGTTLIGTQYF.

The chain is built from TRBV19 and TRBJ2-2; D gene unclear. The CDR3 loop spans 12 amino acids. Germline CDR1 reads LNHDA; CDR2 reads SQIVND (reference sequence). Trimming removed 6 bases from V and 8 bases from J, with 10 bases in between. CDR3 sequence (DNA): TGTGCCAGTAGGGCCAATGGTGGGGAGCTGTTTTTT. Translated, it gives CASRANGGELFF.

The chain links TRBV29-1 to TRBJ1-1; no clear D gene. CDR1 and CDR2 (germline): SQVTM, ANQGSEA. The V gene lost 6 bases and the J gene lost 5 bases, with 19 bases spanning the gap. This CDR3 spans 14 amino acids. The CDR3 region has the DNA TGCAGCGTCCGGCGGAGGGCGACGGGGACTGAAGCTTTCTTT. Translating gives CSVRRRATGTEAFF.

Worth noting for this clone: Other DNA sequences in the sample encode the same CDR3. This chain joins TRBV5-4 and TRBJ1-1, with 9 bases that match TRBD1. The V gene end was trimmed by 4 bases and the J gene end by 4 bases; junction bases not matched to a gene: 5. The CDR3 runs to 14 residues. Per the germline V gene, CDR1 is SGHNT and CDR2 is YYREEE (reference sequence). CDR3 bases: TGTGCCAGCAGCCCAGACAGGGGGGGCACTGAAGCTTTCTTT. It codes for CASSPDRGGTEAFF.

The genes are TRBV30 and TRBJ2-2; no reliable D call. The CDR3 spans 12 residues. CDR1 and CDR2 (germline): GTSNPN, SVGIG (reference sequence). Trimming removed 0 bases from V and 6 bases from J, with 5 bases in between. The CDR3 DNA is TGTGCCTGGAGTGTTCAGTCCGGGGAGCTGTTTTTT. This encodes CAWSVQSGELFF.

This rearrangement joins TRBV6-6 to TRBJ1-5, with 10 bases identical to TRBD1. Unmatched junction bases numbered 14, after V lost 0 bases and J lost 15 bases. The CDR3 totals 16 residues. CDR1 is MNHNY, CDR2 SVGAGI, per germline (reference sequence). The chain's CDR3 is CASSYSTGQGVPSGHF. CDR3 sequence (DNA): TGTGCCAGCAGTTACTCTACCGGACAGGGGGTTCCTAGCGGGCATTTT.

This clone appeared a few times. V and J are TRBV7-9 and TRBJ1-6, with TRBD1 identical over 12 bases. This CDR3 has 17 amino acids. Germline V gene data show CDR1 as SEHNR and CDR2 as FQNEAQ (reference sequence). J lost 2 bases, V lost 5 bases, and 4 bases had no gene match. The CDR3: CASSPGTGGPYNSPLHF. As DNA, the CDR3 is TGTGCCAGCAGCCCCGGGACAGGGGGCCCCTATAATTCACCCCTCCACTTT.

This clone has just a few counts. The rearrangement links TRBV7-9 to TRBJ2-7; 10 bases match TRBD2. Germline values: CDR1 SEHNR, CDR2 FQNEAQ (reference sequence). The CDR3 spans 14 residues. V was pared by 4 bases and J by 4 bases, with 4 bases of the junction left unmatched. The CDR3 sequence is CASSSGLAIYEQYF. The CDR3 nucleotides are TGTGCCAGCAGCTCGGGACTAGCGATATACGAGCAGTACTTC.